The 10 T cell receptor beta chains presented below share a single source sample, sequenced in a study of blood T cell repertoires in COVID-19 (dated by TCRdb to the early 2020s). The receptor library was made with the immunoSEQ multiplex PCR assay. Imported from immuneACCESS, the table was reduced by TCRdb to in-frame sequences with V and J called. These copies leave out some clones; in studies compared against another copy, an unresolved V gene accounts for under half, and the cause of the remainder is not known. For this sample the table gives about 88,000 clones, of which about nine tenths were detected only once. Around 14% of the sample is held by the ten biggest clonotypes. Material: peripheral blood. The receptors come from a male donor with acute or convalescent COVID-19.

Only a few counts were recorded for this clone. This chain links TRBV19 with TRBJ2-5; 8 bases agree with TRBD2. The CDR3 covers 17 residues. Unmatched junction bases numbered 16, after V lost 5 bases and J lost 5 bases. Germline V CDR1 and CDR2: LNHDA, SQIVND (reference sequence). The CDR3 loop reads CASSWGVGLAAGETQYF. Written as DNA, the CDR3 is TGTGCCAGTAGTTGGGGCGTCGGACTAGCCGCGGGGGAGACCCAGTACTTC. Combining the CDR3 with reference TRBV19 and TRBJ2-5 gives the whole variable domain DGGITQSPKYLFRKEGQNVTLSCEQNLNHDAMYWYRQDPGQGLRLIYYSQIVNDFQKGDIAEGYSVSREKKESFPLTVTSAQKNPTAFYLCASSWGVGLAAGETQYFGPGTRLLVL.

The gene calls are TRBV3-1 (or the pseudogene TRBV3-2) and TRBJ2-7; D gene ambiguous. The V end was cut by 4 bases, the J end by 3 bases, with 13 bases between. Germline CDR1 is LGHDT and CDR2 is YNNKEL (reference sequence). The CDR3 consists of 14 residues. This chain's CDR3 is CASSRFQRSYEQYF. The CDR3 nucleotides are TGTGCCAGCAGCCGTTTCCAGAGGAGCTACGAGCAGTACTTC.

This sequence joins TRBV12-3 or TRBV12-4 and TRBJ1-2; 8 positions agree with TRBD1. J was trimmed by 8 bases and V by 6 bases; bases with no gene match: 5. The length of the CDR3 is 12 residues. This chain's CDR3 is CASSQGARGYTF. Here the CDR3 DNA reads TGTGCCAGCAGCCAGGGGGCGCGAGGCTACACCTTC.

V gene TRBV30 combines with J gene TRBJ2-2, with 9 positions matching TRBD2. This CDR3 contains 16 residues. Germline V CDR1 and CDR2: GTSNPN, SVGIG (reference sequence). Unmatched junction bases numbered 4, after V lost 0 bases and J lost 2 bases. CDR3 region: CAWSVRGGANTGELFF. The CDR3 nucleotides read TGTGCCTGGAGTGTGCGCGGGGGGGCCAACACCGGGGAGCTGTTTTTT.

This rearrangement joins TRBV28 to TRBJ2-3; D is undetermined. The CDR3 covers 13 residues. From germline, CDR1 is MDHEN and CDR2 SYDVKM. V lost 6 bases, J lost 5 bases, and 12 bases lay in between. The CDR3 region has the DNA TGTGCCAGCAGCCTACTGACTCAAGATACGCAGTATTTT. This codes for CASSLLTQDTQYF. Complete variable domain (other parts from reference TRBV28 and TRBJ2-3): DVKVTQSSRYLVKRTGEKVFLECVQDMDHENMFWYRQDPGLGLRLIYFSYDVKMKEKGDIPEGYSVSREKKERFSLILESASTNQTSMYLCASSLLTQDTQYFGPGTRLTVL.

CDR3 DNA: TGTGCCAGCAGCTTAGTGACAGGGGCAGATACGCAGTATTTT. Protein sequence: CASSLVTGADTQYF. The V and J genes are TRBV7-9 and TRBJ2-3; 8 bases are shared with TRBD1. The CDR3 runs to 14 residues. CDR1 and CDR2 from the germline V gene are SEHNR and FQNEAQ (reference sequence). After removal of 1 base from V and 4 bases from J, the junction contained 1 base not matched to a gene.

In nucleotides, the CDR3 is TGTGCCAGCAGCCCCCCCCAAGGGGCCAACGTCCTGACTTTC. It is translated as CASSPPQGANVLTF. This chain links TRBV21-1 with TRBJ2-6; the table names TRBD1, a call not compared with the DNA. TRBV21-1 is deemed a pseudogene. This CDR3 is built from 14 residues.

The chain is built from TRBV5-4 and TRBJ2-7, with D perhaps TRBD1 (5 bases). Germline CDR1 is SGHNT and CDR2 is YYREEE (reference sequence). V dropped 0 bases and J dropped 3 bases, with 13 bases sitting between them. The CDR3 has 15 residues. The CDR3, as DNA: TGTGCCAGCAGCTTGGACATCGGACAACTCTACGAGCAGTACTTC. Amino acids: CASSLDIGQLYEQYF.

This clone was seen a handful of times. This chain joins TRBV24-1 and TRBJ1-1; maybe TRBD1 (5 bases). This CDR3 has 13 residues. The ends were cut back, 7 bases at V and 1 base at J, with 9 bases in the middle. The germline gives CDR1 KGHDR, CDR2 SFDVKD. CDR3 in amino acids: CATREGANTEAFF. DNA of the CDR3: TGTGCCACCAGGGAAGGGGCGAACACTGAAGCTTTCTTT.

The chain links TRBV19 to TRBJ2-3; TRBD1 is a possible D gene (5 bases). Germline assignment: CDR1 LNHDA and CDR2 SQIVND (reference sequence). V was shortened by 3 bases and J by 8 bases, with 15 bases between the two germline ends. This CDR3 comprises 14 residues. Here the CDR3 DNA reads TGTGCCAGTAGTATCGGTGGGAATGGGGCTACGCAGTATTTT. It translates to CASSIGGNGATQYF.